The TCR beta chain under discussion was sequenced for a study of shared clonotypes between healthy human individuals. Libraries were prepared by immunoSEQ multiplex PCR; TCRdb keeps only in-frame clonotypes and omits some of them. The sample lists some 1.5 million clones; roughly 96% were seen once. The clonotype comes from a man aged 25-45 years in good health. Specimen: naive CD4+ T cells sorted from blood. Subset described: CD45RA+ positively selected.

The DNA of the CDR3 is TGTGCCATCAGTGAGACCGGGGAGCTGTTTTTT. This translates into CAISETGELFF. This chain links TRBV10-3 with TRBJ2-2; D call uncertain. Trimming removed 2 bases at V and 5 bases at J, with 0 bases between. CDR1 and CDR2 from the germline V gene are ENHRY and SYGVKD. This CDR3 is built from 11 residues.